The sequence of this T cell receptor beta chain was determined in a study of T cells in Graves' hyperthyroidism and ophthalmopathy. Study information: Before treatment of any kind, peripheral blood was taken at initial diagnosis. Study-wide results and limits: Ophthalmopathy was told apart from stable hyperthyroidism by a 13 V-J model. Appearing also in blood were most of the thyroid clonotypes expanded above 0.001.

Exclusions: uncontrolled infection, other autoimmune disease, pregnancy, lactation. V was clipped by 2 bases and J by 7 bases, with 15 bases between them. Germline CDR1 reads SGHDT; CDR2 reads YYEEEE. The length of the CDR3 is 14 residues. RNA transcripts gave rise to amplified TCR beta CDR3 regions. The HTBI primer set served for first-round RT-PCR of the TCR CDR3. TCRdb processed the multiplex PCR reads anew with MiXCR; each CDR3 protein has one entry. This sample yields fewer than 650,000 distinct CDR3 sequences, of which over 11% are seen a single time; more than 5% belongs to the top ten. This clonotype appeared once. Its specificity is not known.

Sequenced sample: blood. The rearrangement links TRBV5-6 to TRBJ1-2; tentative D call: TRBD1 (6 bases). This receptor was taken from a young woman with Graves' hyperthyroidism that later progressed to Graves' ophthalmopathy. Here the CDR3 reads CASSFPGATSGYTF. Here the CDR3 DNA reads TGTGCCAGCAGCTTCCCAGGGGCCACCTCTGGCTACACCTTC.